Each of the 4 T cell receptor beta chains below was sequenced from the same sample in a study of shared clonotypes between healthy human individuals. Data came from immunoSEQ multiplex PCR; TCRdb stores just in-frame clones and leaves some out. Found here are more than 900,000 clones, about 80% of them singletons; the top ten hold 0.6% to 0.7%. Specimen: memory CD4+ T cells from PBMCs. Subset: CD45RA-negative fraction. These receptors came from a man aged 18 to 30 in good health. Some clones in this sample may be carry-over from other donors' samples.

This clone appeared a few times. The chain joins TRBV4-1 to TRBJ1-5, with D possibly being TRBD1 (6 bases). CDR3 length equals 15 residues. V gave up 0 bases and J gave up 4 bases, with 10 bases separating them. From germline, CDR1 is MGHRA and CDR2 YSYEKL. The CDR3 bases are TGCGCCAGCAGCCAAGATGGGGACAAAAATCAGCCCCAGCATTTT. Translated, it gives CASSQDGDKNQPQHF.

This clone appeared many times. Different DNA sequences within this sample yield the same CDR3. The rearrangement uses TRBV11-2 and TRBJ1-3, with D perhaps TRBD1 (5 bases). The V end lost 8 bases, the J end lost 0 bases, and 11 bases lay between the germline ends. The CDR3 loop spans 14 amino acids. Germline lookup yields CDR1 SGHAT and CDR2 FQNNGV. The CDR3 DNA follows: TGTGCCAGCTCCCCGAGGGGCTCTGGAAACACCATATATTTT. It translates to CASSPRGSGNTIYF. The variable domain in full, completed from reference TRBV11-2 and TRBJ1-3, reads EAGVAQSPRYKIIEKRQSVAFWCNPISGHATLYWYQQILGQGPKLLIQFQNNGVVDDSQLPKDRFSAERLKGVDSTLKIQPAKLEDSAVYLCASSPRGSGNTIYFGEGSWLTVV.

This chain uses TRBV5-8 with TRBJ1-1, with TRBD1 matching 8 bases. Looked up from germline, CDR1 is SGHTS and CDR2 is YDEGEE. Trimming removed 2 bases from V and 5 bases from J; junction bases left unmatched: 5. CDR3 length: 14 amino acids. For the CDR3, the DNA is TGTGCCAGCAGCTTCCAGGGGGCGGGAACTGAAGCTTTCTTT. This sequence encodes CASSFQGAGTEAFF.

This clone has just one count. The chain carries TRBV15 and TRBJ1-2; TRBD1 matches 10 bases. V was pared by 0 bases and J by 8 bases, with 9 bases of the junction left unmatched. This CDR3 region has 16 residues. The V gene's germline CDR1 is LNHNV and CDR2 YYDKDF (reference sequence). The CDR3 DNA is TGTGCCACCAGCAGAGAGGGGACAGGGGTTTGGCTCGGCTACACCTTC. This sequence encodes CATSREGTGVWLGYTF. The variable domain in full, with the rest retrieved from reference TRBV15 and TRBJ1-2, is DAMVIQNPRYQVTQFGKPVTLSCSQTLNHNVMYWYQQKSSQAPKLLFHYYDKDFNNEADTPDNFQSRRPNTSFCFLDIRSPGLGDTAMYLCATSREGTGVWLGYTFGSGTRLTVV.